This T cell receptor beta chain comes out of a study of blood T cell repertoires in COVID-19. Participants reported their clinical history, and cohort assignment relied on those reports. CDR1 is SGHDN and CDR2 is FVKESK in the germline V gene. V was pared by 4 bases and J by 4 bases, with 10 bases between. This CDR3 spans 13 amino acids. Some clones are missing from TCRdb's copy, which holds only in-frame ones; the method was immunoSEQ multiplex PCR. The sample has about 200,000 clones; 89% are singletons. The sequencing input was PBMCs or T cells enriched from blood (not recorded which). The receptor comes from a woman in her 30s with acute COVID-19. The V and J genes are TRBV14 and TRBJ1-1, with a tentative D call TRBD1 (5 bases). The CDR3 reads CASSLGGVTEAFF. In nucleotides, the CDR3 is TGTGCCAGCAGCCTCGGGGGGGTCACTGAAGCTTTCTTT.